This passage covers 24 T cell receptor beta chains from one sample sequenced in a study of cytomegalovirus exposure and HLA in healthy donors (dated by TCRdb to about 2017). The library was produced with the immunoSEQ multiplex PCR assay. For the multiplex PCR, a mixture combining 60 forward primers for TCR Vbeta segments and 13 reverse primers for TCR Jbeta segments was used. Held by TCRdb, this immuneACCESS table contains in-frame sequences only and omits some clones. Under half of the omission traces to an unresolved V gene where checked; the cause of the rest is unknown. Recorded for this sample are over 75,000 clones; roughly three quarters of them occurred a single time. The ten largest account for 2.5% to 3.5% of the sample. The source material was PBMCs. Receptors were obtained from a male donor in good health and CMV-seropositive.

V is TRBV5-1 and J is TRBJ2-5, with 7 nucleotides matching TRBD2. The V gene's germline CDR1 is SGHRS and CDR2 YFSETQ. The CDR3 spans 15 residues. J lost 2 bases, V lost 0 bases, and 4 bases had no gene match. The CDR3 region is CASSLAVGGQETQYF. The CDR3, as DNA: TGCGCCAGCAGCTTGGCCGTGGGGGGGCAAGAGACCCAGTACTTC.

This clone was recorded once. Other DNA sequences in this sample translate to the same CDR3. The chain couples TRBV30 to TRBJ1-4; 10 bases line up with TRBD1. Germline lookup yields CDR1 GTSNPN and CDR2 SVGIG (reference sequence). The V segment lost 5 bases and the J segment 8 bases; nucleotides outside the gene matches: 8. The CDR3 is 14 amino acids. The CDR3 coding sequence is TGTGCCTGGTCGACAGGGGGCCCCTCCGAAAAACTGTTTTTT. It is translated as CAWSTGGPSEKLFF.

V usage is TRBV5-6 and J usage is TRBJ2-1, with a tentative D call TRBD1 (6 bases). Between the trimmed V and J ends, which lost 1 base and 1 base, there was a span of 9 bases. The CDR3 runs to 15 residues. Germline V lookup: CDR1 SGHDT, CDR2 YYEEEE. CDR3 DNA sequence: TGTGCCAGCAGCTTGCACAGGGTATCCTACAATGAGCAGTTCTTC. Its translation is CASSLHRVSYNEQFF.

The V gene is TRBV5-1, the J gene TRBJ2-3, with 11 positions matching TRBD2. This CDR3 has 14 amino acids. V shed 5 bases, J shed 5 bases, and the junction held 4 bases outside the gene matches. Per germline, CDR1 SGHRS and CDR2 YFSETQ. The CDR3 is CASREGLAGDTQYF. CDR3 in DNA: TGCGCCAGCAGGGAAGGACTAGCGGGAGATACGCAGTATTTT.

This chain connects TRBV5-7 to TRBJ2-7; a weak D match, TRBD1 (6 bases). TRBV5-7 has ORF status, its function being uncertain. The V end was cut by 5 bases, the J end by 0 bases, with 15 bases between. The CDR3 runs to 15 residues. The CDR3 spells CASSPGGQSSYEQYF. In nucleotides, the CDR3 is TGTGCCAGCAGTCCTGGGGGCCAAAGCTCCTACGAGCAGTACTTC.

The table lists this clone with a count of one. The chain has TRBV20-1 and TRBJ1-1, with 11 bases aligning to TRBD1. The CDR3 contains 11 residues. CDR1 is DFQATT, CDR2 SNEGSKA, per germline (reference sequence). CDR3 residues: CTGTGGAEAFF. Here the CDR3 DNA reads TGCACCGGGACAGGGGGGGCTGAAGCTTTCTTT.

The V gene is TRBV10-2, the J gene TRBJ2-7; D is perhaps TRBD1 (6 bases). Per germline, CDR1 WSHSY and CDR2 SAAADI. V lost 2 bases to trimming and J lost 0 bases, with 14 bases between them. The CDR3 contains 16 residues. The CDR3 sequence: CASSEASADSSYEQYF. CDR3 nucleotide sequence: TGCGCCAGCAGTGAGGCCTCGGCGGACAGCTCCTACGAGCAGTACTTC.

The chain recombines TRBV10-1 with TRBJ1-6; 7 bases line up with TRBD1. The CDR3 extends over 13 amino acids. V was pared by 3 bases and J by 8 bases, with 1 base of the junction left unmatched. The germline V gene has CDR1 WNHNN and CDR2 SYGVQD (reference sequence). CDR3 residues: CASSDRGDSPLHF. The CDR3 nucleotides read TGCGCCAGCAGTGACAGGGGGGATTCACCCCTCCACTTT.

This clone turned up a few times. The CDR3 sequence is CASSQAGIYEQYF. CDR3 nucleotide sequence: TGTGCCAGCAGCCAGGCCGGGATCTACGAGCAGTACTTC. V and J are TRBV4-2 and TRBJ2-7; D is possibly TRBD2 (5 bases). The CDR3 length is 13 residues. Germline V gives CDR1 LGHNA, CDR2 YNFKEQ. V lost 3 bases to trimming and J lost 3 bases, with 9 bases between them.

The chain couples TRBV5-1 to TRBJ2-7, with 7 nucleotides matching TRBD1. J gave up 5 bases and V 4 bases, and 9 bases lay outside the gene matches. The V gene's germline CDR1 is SGHRS and CDR2 YFSETQ. The CDR3 loop spans 14 amino acids. In nucleotides, the CDR3 is TGCGCCAGCAGCGCAAGACAGGGAATCCACGAGCAGTACTTC. It is translated as CASSARQGIHEQYF.

This sequence joins TRBV30 and TRBJ2-7; 13 nucleotides agree with TRBD2. Trimming took 3 bases from V and 3 from J; bases not matched to a gene: 8. This CDR3 is 16 amino acids long. Germline V gene lookup returns CDR1 GTSNPN and CDR2 SVGIG (reference sequence). This CDR3 reads CAWSLGWTSGGYEQYF. CDR3 DNA sequence: TGTGCCTGGAGCCTAGGTTGGACTAGCGGGGGCTACGAGCAGTACTTC.

The chain combines TRBV29-1 with TRBJ2-7; 8 bases map to TRBD2. The V gene end was trimmed by 5 bases and the J gene end by 6 bases; junction bases not matched to a gene: 9. CDR1 is SQVTM, CDR2 ANQGSEA, per germline. CDR3 length equals 13 residues. The CDR3 DNA reads as TGCAGCGTTAACCCTGGCGGGGGGTTCGAGCAGTACTTC. This encodes CSVNPGGGFEQYF.

J is TRBJ2-5 and V is TRBV27; 9 bases line up with TRBD2. V lost 4 bases to trimming and J lost 4 bases; unmatched junction nucleotides: 10. Germline V gene lookup returns CDR1 MNHEY and CDR2 SMNVEV (reference sequence). The CDR3 has 16 amino acids. CDR3 in DNA: TGTGCCAGCAGTTCACTCCCGCGGGGGGGAAGAGAGACCCAGTACTTC. This codes for CASSSLPRGGRETQYF.

This rearrangement joins TRBV29-1 to TRBJ2-7; 7 bases are a match to TRBD2. Germline CDR1 reads SQVTM; CDR2 reads ANQGSEA. The J segment lost 5 bases and the V segment lost 6 bases, leaving 7 bases of the junction unmatched. The CDR3 runs 12 residues. The CDR3 nucleotides are TGCAGCGTCGCTGAGCGGGGACACGAGCAGTACTTC. The encoded protein is CSVAERGHEQYF.

The chain joins TRBV6-4 to TRBJ2-1, with 9 nucleotides matching TRBD2. Germline CDR1 reads MRHNA; CDR2 reads SNTAGT. The ends lost 7 bases at V and 8 bases at J; junction bases unmatched: 12. This CDR3 is 15 amino acids long. The CDR3, as DNA: TGTGCCAGCACTGCATGGGGGCGGGGGGGCGATGAGCAGTTCTTC. This sequence encodes CASTAWGRGGDEQFF.

This rearrangement joins TRBV5-6 to TRBJ2-1; 8 nucleotides align to TRBD2. CDR3 length: 15 amino acids. Trimming at V came to 3 bases and at J to 8 bases, leaving 10 bases not matched to a gene. Germline V CDR1 and CDR2: SGHDT, YYEEEE. CDR3 loop: CASSSGRGGFDEQFF. CDR3 in DNA: TGTGCCAGCAGCTCGGGTCGCGGGGGGTTCGATGAGCAGTTCTTC.

V gene TRBV5-6 combines with J gene TRBJ1-4; 7 bases are a match to TRBD1. The CDR3 runs to 16 residues. J gave up 8 bases and V 4 bases, and 14 bases lay outside the gene matches. Germline values: CDR1 SGHDT, CDR2 YYEEEE. The CDR3 protein is CASSRGGTVGLEKLFF. The CDR3 DNA follows: TGTGCCAGCAGCCGAGGAGGGACAGTTGGTCTCGAAAAACTGTTTTTT.

The J gene is TRBJ1-2, the V gene TRBV30, with a weak D call TRBD1 (6 bases). Germline V lookup: CDR1 GTSNPN, CDR2 SVGIG (reference sequence). V dropped 3 bases and J dropped 4 bases, with 12 bases sitting between them. The CDR3 totals 13 residues. CDR3 sequence reads: CAWSRGPPYGYTF. The CDR3 DNA follows: TGTGCCTGGAGCAGGGGCCCTCCCTATGGCTACACCTTC.

This chain connects TRBV4-1 to TRBJ2-7; TRBD1 agrees at 9 bases. From germline, CDR1 is MGHRA and CDR2 YSYEKL. The CDR3 is made up of 16 amino acids. J gave up 3 bases and V 1 base, and 7 bases lay outside the gene matches. CDR3: CASSQVGQGGLYEQYF. DNA of the CDR3: TGCGCCAGCAGCCAAGTGGGACAGGGTGGCCTCTACGAGCAGTACTTC.

The chain joins TRBV2 to TRBJ1-2; TRBD1 matches 7 bases. Germline values: CDR1 SNHLY, CDR2 FYNNEI. Unmatched junction bases numbered 12, after V lost 3 bases and J lost 8 bases. This CDR3 has 15 amino acids. The CDR3 bases are TGTGCCAGCAGTGAGGAGGACAGGACGGCTGAAGGCTACACCTTC. Translated, it gives CASSEEDRTAEGYTF.

The chain uses TRBV4-3 and TRBJ1-1; perhaps TRBD1 as D (5 bases). Germline loops: CDR1 LGHNA, CDR2 YSLEER. V was pared by 0 bases and J by 5 bases, with 7 bases between. There are 13 residues in the CDR3. The CDR3 loop is CASSQDQGTEAFF. The CDR3 DNA follows: TGCGCCAGCAGCCAAGATCAGGGAACTGAAGCTTTCTTT.

The chain is built from TRBV15 and TRBJ2-7; tentative D call: TRBD1 (6 bases). The CDR3 length is 14 residues. V was cut by 0 bases and J by 4 bases, with 10 bases left in between. Germline V gives CDR1 LNHNV, CDR2 YYDKDF (reference sequence). Here the CDR3 reads CATSRDRGPYEQYF. The CDR3 DNA is TGTGCCACCAGCAGAGACAGGGGCCCATACGAGCAGTACTTC.

The rearrangement links TRBV30 to TRBJ2-5, with TRBD1 matching 7 bases. Looked up from germline, CDR1 is GTSNPN and CDR2 is SVGIG (reference sequence). The CDR3 sequence is 14 residues long. The trim removed 2 bases at V and 5 bases at J, leaving 8 bases unmatched. The CDR3 bases are TGTGCCTGGAGTAGGACACGCAGGGGGGAGACCCAGTACTTC. Translating it yields CAWSRTRRGETQYF.

V is TRBV10-1 and J is TRBJ1-6; tentatively, D is TRBD1 (5 bases). The CDR3 loop spans 13 amino acids. V lost 6 bases and J 5 bases, leaving 8 bases between the germline ends. Per germline, CDR1 WNHNN and CDR2 SYGVQD (reference sequence). Here the CDR3 DNA reads TGCGCCAGCAGGCAGGGCCATAATTCACCCCTCCACTTT. Protein: CASRQGHNSPLHF.